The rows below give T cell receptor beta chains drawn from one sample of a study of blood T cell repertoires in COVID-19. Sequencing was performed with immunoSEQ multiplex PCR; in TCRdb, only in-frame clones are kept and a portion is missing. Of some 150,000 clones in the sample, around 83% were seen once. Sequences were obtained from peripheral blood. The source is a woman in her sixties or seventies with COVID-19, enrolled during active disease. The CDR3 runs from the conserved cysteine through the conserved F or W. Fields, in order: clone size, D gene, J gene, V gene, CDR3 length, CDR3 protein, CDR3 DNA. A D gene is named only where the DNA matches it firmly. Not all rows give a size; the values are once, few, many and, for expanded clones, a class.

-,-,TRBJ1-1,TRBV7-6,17,CASSLALQDVSNTEAFF,TGTGCCAGCAGCTTAGCGTTACAGGACGTCTCGAACACTGAAGCTTTCTTT
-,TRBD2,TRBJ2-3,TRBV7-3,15,CASSLAGGRTDTQYF,TGTGCCAGCAGCTTGGCGGGGGGGCGGACAGATACGCAGTATTTT
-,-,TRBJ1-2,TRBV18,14,CASSLRDLHYGYTF,TGTGCCAGCTCACTCCGGGACTTACACTATGGCTACACCTTC
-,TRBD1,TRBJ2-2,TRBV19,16,CASRGWLDRQGGELFF,TGTGCCAGTAGGGGTTGGTTGGACAGGCAGGGCGGGGAGCTGTTTTTT
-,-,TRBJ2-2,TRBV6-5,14,CATCGQLNTGELFF,TGTGCCACCTGTGGCCAATTGAACACCGGGGAGCTGTTTTTT
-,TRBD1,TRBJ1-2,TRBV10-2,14,CASSQPGQGYGYTF,TGCGCCAGCAGTCAGCCGGGACAGGGTTATGGCTACACCTTC
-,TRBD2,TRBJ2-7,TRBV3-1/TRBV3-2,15,CASSHGLAGGDEQYF,TGTGCCAGCAGCCACGGACTAGCGGGAGGAGACGAGCAGTACTTC
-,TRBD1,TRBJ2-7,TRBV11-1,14,CASSSYRGQHEQYF,TGTGCCAGCAGCTCATACAGGGGTCAACACGAGCAGTACTTC
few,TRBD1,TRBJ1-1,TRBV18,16,CASSGAGGNLRTEAFF,TGTGCCAGCTCAGGGGCAGGGGGCAATTTGAGGACTGAAGCTTTCTTT
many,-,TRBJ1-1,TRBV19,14,CARRREGSDTEAFF,TGTGCCAGACGCAGGGAGGGATCGGACACTGAAGCTTTCTTT
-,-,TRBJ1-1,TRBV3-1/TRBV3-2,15,CASSQGRGLHTEAFF,TGTGCCAGCAGCCAAGGAAGAGGCTTGCACACTGAAGCTTTCTTT
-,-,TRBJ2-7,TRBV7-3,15,CASSPYGGPRDEQYF,TGTGCCAGCAGCCCATACGGGGGACCGCGAGACGAGCAGTACTTC
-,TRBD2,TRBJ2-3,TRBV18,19,CASSPGGASGNYGTDTQYF,TGTGCCAGCTCACCAGGCGGGGCTAGCGGGAACTATGGCACAGATACGCAGTATTTT
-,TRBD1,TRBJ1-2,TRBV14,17,CASSHRDSVLLGKGYTF,TGTGCCAGCAGCCACCGGGACAGCGTCCTCCTAGGAAAAGGCTACACCTTC
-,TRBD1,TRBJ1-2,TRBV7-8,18,CASSLEVGQGHQVRGYTF,TGTGCCAGCAGCTTAGAAGTAGGACAGGGCCACCAAGTTCGGGGCTACACCTTC
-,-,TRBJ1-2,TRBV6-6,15,CASSYVTGSSGGYTF,TGTGCCAGCAGCTACGTTACGGGGTCCTCTGGTGGCTACACCTTC
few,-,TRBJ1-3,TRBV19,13,CAVQQGSGNTIYF,TGTGCCGTCCAACAGGGCTCTGGAAACACCATATATTTT
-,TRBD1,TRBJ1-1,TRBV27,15,CASSPRTGLNTEAFF,TGTGCCAGCAGTCCCAGGACAGGGTTGAACACTGAAGCTTTCTTT
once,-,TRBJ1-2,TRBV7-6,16,CASSRVLGRGENGYTF,TGTGCCAGCAGCCGCGTTTTGGGGAGGGGCGAAAACGGCTACACCTTC
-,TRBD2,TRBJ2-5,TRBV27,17,CASSLGTSGIAVETQYF,TGTGCCAGCAGTTTAGGGACTAGCGGGATAGCGGTAGAGACCCAGTACTTC
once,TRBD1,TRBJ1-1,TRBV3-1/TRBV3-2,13,CASSRRTGEKAFF,TGTGCCAGCAGCCGACGGACAGGGGAGAAAGCTTTCTTT
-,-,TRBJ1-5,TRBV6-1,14,CASSEGAGIRPQHF,TGTGCCAGCAGTGAAGGGGCGGGTATCAGGCCCCAGCATTTT
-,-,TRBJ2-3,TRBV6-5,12,CASSYGGNTQYF,TGTGCCAGCAGTTATGGGGGGAATACGCAGTATTTT
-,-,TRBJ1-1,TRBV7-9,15,CASSWSLALNTEAFF,TGTGCCAGCAGCTGGTCGCTGGCCCTGAACACTGAAGCTTTCTTT
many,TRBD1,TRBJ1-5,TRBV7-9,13,CASSLTGNQPQHF,TGTGCCAGCAGCTTGACAGGGAATCAGCCCCAGCATTTT
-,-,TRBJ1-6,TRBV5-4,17,CASSLQAPGGLKSPLHF,TGTGCCAGCAGCCTACAAGCGCCGGGGGGCTTAAAGTCACCCCTCCACTTT
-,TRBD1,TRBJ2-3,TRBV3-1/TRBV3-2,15,CASSLRTGITDTQYF,TGTGCCAGCAGCCTCCGGACAGGGATCACAGATACGCAGTATTTT
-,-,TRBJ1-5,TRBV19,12,CASSYSNQPQHF,TGTGCCAGTAGCTATAGCAATCAGCCCCAGCATTTT
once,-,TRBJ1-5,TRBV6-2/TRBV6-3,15,CASSYQADSNQPQHF,TGTGCCAGCAGTTATCAGGCAGATAGCAATCAGCCCCAGCATTTT
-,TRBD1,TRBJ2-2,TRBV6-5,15,CASTRDRALTGELFF,TGTGCCAGCACCCGGGACAGGGCATTGACCGGGGAGCTGTTTTTT
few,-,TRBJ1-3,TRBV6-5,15,CASSPHLEAGNTIYF,TGTGCCAGCAGCCCCCACCTGGAGGCTGGAAACACCATATATTTT
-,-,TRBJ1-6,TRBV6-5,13,CASSLRTDSPLHF,TGTGCCAGCAGCCTTAGGACAGATTCACCCCTCCACTTT
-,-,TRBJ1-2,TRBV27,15,CASRKEIQGSYGYTF,TGTGCCAGCAGAAAGGAGATACAGGGCTCCTATGGCTACACCTTC
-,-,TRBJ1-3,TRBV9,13,CASSGNSGNTIYF,TGTGCCAGCAGCGGTAACTCTGGAAACACCATATATTTT
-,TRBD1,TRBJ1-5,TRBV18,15,CASSPRDSINQPQHF,TGTGCCAGCTCACCACGGGACAGTATAAATCAGCCCCAGCATTTT
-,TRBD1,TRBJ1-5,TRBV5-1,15,CASSYWDRVPQPQHF,TGCGCCAGCAGCTATTGGGACAGGGTCCCTCAGCCCCAGCATTTT
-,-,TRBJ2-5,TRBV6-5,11,CASTLGETQYF,TGTGCCAGCACTCTCGGGGAGACCCAGTACTTC
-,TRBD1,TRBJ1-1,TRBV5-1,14,CASSKDRGYTEAFF,TGCGCCAGCAGCAAAGACAGGGGTTACACTGAAGCTTTCTTT
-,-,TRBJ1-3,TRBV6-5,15,CASSIRGVSGNTIYF,TGTGCCAGCAGTATACGGGGGGTCTCTGGAAACACCATATATTTT
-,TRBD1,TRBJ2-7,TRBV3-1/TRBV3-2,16,CASSQGGTGNIYEQYF,TGTGCCAGCAGCCAAGGTGGGACAGGGAATATATACGAGCAGTACTTC
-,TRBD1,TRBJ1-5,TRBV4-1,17,CASSQDPTGVVRQPQHF,TGCGCCAGCAGCCAAGATCCGACAGGGGTGGTCAGACAGCCCCAGCATTTT
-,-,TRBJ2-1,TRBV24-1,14,CATSRSTIYNEQFF,TGTGCCACCAGTAGGAGCACTATCTACAATGAGCAGTTCTTC
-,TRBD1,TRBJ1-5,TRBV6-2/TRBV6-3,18,CASSYGGQGGRNNQPQHF,TGTGCCAGCAGTTACGGGGGACAGGGGGGTAGGAACAATCAGCCCCAGCATTTT
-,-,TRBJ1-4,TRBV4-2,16,CASSQGRGAPNEKLFF,TGTGCCAGCAGCCAAGGCCGGGGGGCGCCTAATGAAAAACTGTTTTTT
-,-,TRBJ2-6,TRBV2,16,CASSDRMLSGANVLTF,TGTGCCAGCAGTGACAGGATGCTTTCTGGGGCCAACGTCCTGACTTTC
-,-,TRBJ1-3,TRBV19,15,CASSITTASGNTIYF,TGTGCCAGTAGTATAACGACAGCCTCTGGAAACACCATATATTTT
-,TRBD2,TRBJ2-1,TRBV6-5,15,CASRTSGGLYNEQFF,TGTGCCAGCAGGACTAGCGGGGGGCTATACAATGAGCAGTTCTTC
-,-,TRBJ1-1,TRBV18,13,CASSPQSDRRAFF,TGTGCCAGCTCACCACAGTCCGACAGGCGGGCTTTCTTT
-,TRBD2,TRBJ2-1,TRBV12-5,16,CASGNSGGLAFNEQFF,TGTGCTAGTGGTAACTCCGGCGGACTAGCTTTTAATGAGCAGTTCTTC
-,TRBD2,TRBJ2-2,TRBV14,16,CASSQALAGVFGELFF,TGTGCCAGCAGCCAAGCTCTAGCGGGAGTCTTCGGGGAGCTGTTTTTT
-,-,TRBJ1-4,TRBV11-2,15,CASSFGAGDGEKLFF,TGTGCCAGCAGCTTTGGGGCAGGGGACGGGGAAAAACTGTTTTTT